The 9 T cell receptor beta chains in this list originate from one sample, sequenced in a study of blood T cell repertoires in COVID-19. The method was immunoSEQ multiplex PCR; TCRdb's version includes in-frame clones alone and lacks a portion of them. This table holds 130,000 or so clones, 87% found once. Sample: peripheral blood. The receptors shown here come from a man aged 50-60 years with active COVID-19.

There are a few counts of this clone. This chain uses TRBV3-1 (or the pseudogene TRBV3-2) with TRBJ1-6; D might be TRBD1 (5 bases). There are 13 residues in the CDR3. Germline-derived CDR1 and CDR2 are LGHDT and YNNKEL (reference sequence). V dropped 3 bases and J dropped 6 bases, with 6 bases sitting between them. The CDR3 region is CASSQGGNSPLHF. CDR3 DNA: TGTGCCAGCAGCCAGGGGGGTAATTCACCCCTCCACTTT.

The chain employs TRBV5-5 and TRBJ2-3; 8 bases fit TRBD2. The CDR3 is 14 residues long. The junction had 7 bases not matched to a gene; V was cut back by 6 bases and J by 4 bases. CDR1 is SGHKS, CDR2 YYEKEE, per germline (reference sequence). In DNA form, the CDR3 reads TGTGCCAGCAATTCGGGGGGGCGAGCAGATACGCAGTATTTT. Its protein product is CASNSGGRADTQYF. Using reference TRBV5-5 and TRBJ2-3 for the parts outside the CDR3, the full variable domain is DAGVTQSPTHLIKTRGQQVTLRCSPISGHKSVSWYQQVLGQGPQFIFQYYEKEERGRGNFPDRFSARQFPNYSSELNVNALLLGDSALYLCASNSGGRADTQYFGPGTRLTVL.

The chain employs TRBV7-2 and TRBJ2-7, with 10 positions matching TRBD1. From germline, CDR1 is SGHTA and CDR2 FQGNSA. The CDR3 covers 16 residues. J lost 5 bases, V lost 4 bases, and 11 bases had no gene match. The CDR3 sequence is CASSSRTGGIDDEQYF. The CDR3, as DNA: TGTGCCAGCAGCTCTAGGACAGGGGGAATTGATGACGAGCAGTACTTC.

The chain recombines TRBV6-5 with TRBJ2-3; 7 nucleotides align to TRBD2. Looked up from germline, CDR1 is MNHEY and CDR2 is SVGAGI. V lost 8 bases to trimming and J lost 4 bases; unmatched junction nucleotides: 0. The CDR3 contains 11 residues. The CDR3 sequence: CASAGADTQYF. The CDR3 DNA sequence: TGTGCCAGCGCGGGGGCAGATACGCAGTATTTT.

V usage is TRBV7-2 and J usage is TRBJ2-3, with D unclear. Trimming stripped 3 bases from V and 0 bases from J, with 7 bases between. There are 14 residues in the CDR3. In germline, CDR1 is SGHTA, CDR2 FQGNSA. The CDR3 here is CASSFQISTDTQYF. Written as DNA, the CDR3 is TGTGCCAGCAGCTTCCAGATTAGCACAGATACGCAGTATTTT.

This sequence joins TRBV14 and TRBJ1-3, with D possibly TRBD1 on 6 matching bases. Germline V gene data show CDR1 as SGHDN and CDR2 as FVKESK. The germline V and J ends were trimmed by 3 bases and 0 bases, with 6 bases remaining between them. The length of the CDR3 is 14 residues. The CDR3 sequence is CASSQDSSGNTIYF. For the CDR3, the DNA is TGTGCCAGCAGCCAGGACAGCTCTGGAAACACCATATATTTT.

This chain links TRBV23-1 with TRBJ1-2; D gene ambiguous. TRBV23-1 is designated an ORF whose function remains uncertain. The CDR3 has 8 amino acids. Trimming left V 11 bases short and J 8 bases short, with 6 bases between. The CDR3 loop is CAYRGYTF. The DNA of the CDR3 is TGCGCCTACCGGGGCTACACCTTC.

The J gene is TRBJ1-2, the V gene TRBV3-1 (or the pseudogene TRBV3-2), with TRBD1 as a possible D gene (5 bases). Trimming removed 3 bases at V and 5 bases at J, with 19 bases between. Germline-derived CDR1 and CDR2 are LGHDT and YNNKEL (reference sequence). This CDR3 region has 16 residues. CDR3 protein: CASSHLPTGGSYGYTF. As DNA, the CDR3 is TGTGCCAGCAGCCACCTCCCCACGGGGGGGAGTTATGGCTACACCTTC.

The CDR3 spells CASSSTGASYNSPLHF. CDR3 coding DNA: TGTGCCAGCAGCTCGACAGGCGCCTCCTATAATTCACCCCTCCACTTT. This chain joins TRBV3-1 (or the pseudogene TRBV3-2) and TRBJ1-6, with a possible D match to TRBD1 (6 bases). Germline CDR1 reads LGHDT; CDR2 reads YNNKEL (reference sequence). This CDR3 comprises 16 residues. Between the trimmed V and J ends, which lost 5 bases and 0 bases, there was a span of 11 bases.